This T cell receptor (beta chain) was found in a study of response to subunit inactivated influenza vaccine. Study results and limitations: Few new T cells, the authors suggested, are recruited by each seasonal influenza vaccination.

On this clonotype itself: Its antigen is unidentified.

TCRdb passed the RT-PCR reads through MiXCR, listing each CDR3 protein once. The sample lists approximately 700,000 distinct CDR3 sequences; roughly 13% were seen once. The CDR3 totals 14 residues. Trimming took 7 bases from V and 7 from J; bases not matched to a gene: 8. The germline CDR1 and CDR2 sequences are SNHLY and FYNNEI. The sequencing used PBMCs from blood, collected around two weeks before vaccination. The receptor was derived from a middle-aged man who received an inactivated influenza vaccine. The chain combines TRBV2 with TRBJ1-5, with TRBD1 matching 9 bases. CDR3 nucleotide sequence: TGTGCCAGCACCGGTAAGGGGACAGGGCAGCCCCAGCATTTT. This encodes CASTGKGTGQPQHF.